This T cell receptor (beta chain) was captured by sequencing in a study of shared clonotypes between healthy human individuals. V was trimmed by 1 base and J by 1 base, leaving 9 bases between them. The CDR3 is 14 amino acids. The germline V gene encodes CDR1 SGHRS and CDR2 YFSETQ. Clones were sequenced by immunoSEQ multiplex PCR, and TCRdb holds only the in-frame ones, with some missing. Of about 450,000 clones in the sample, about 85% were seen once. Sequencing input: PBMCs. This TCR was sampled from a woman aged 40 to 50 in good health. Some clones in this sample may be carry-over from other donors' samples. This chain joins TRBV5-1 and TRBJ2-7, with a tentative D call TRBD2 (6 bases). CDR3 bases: TGCGCCAGCAGCTTGCGAGGGAGGTCCTACGAGCAGTACTTC. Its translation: CASSLRGRSYEQYF.